One and the same sample provided the 29 T cell receptor beta chains below, sequenced in a study of T-cell memory formation after mild COVID-19. From the 5' RACE reads, TCRdb called clonotypes with MiXCR, one entry per CDR3 protein. The table has roughly 220,000 distinct CDR3 sequences, around 8.8% seen once; the top ten hold 3% to 4%. Sequenced: PBMCs or a T cell subset sorted from them (not recorded which). The source is a man between 18 and 35 years old who had mild COVID-19 (a few samples of this study predate the infection). Cell type and time point are not known.

Only a few counts were recorded for this clonotype. The chain employs TRBV4-2 and TRBJ2-2, with 8 nucleotides matching TRBD1. Germline trimming cut 0 bases from V and 5 bases from J; bases unmatched to any gene: 5. Per the germline V gene, CDR1 is LGHNA and CDR2 is YNFKEQ. This CDR3 has 16 amino acids. CDR3 DNA sequence: TGTGCCAGCAGCCAAGAAACACAGGGGGTAACCGGGGAGCTGTTTTTT. Translating it yields CASSQETQGVTGELFF.

The CDR3 coding sequence is TGTGCCAGCAGCAACATGATGAACACTGAAGCTTTCTTT. It translates to CASSNMMNTEAFF. This chain connects TRBV7-2 to TRBJ1-1, with unresolved D. CDR3 length equals 13 residues. V was cut by 5 bases and J by 0 bases, with 7 bases left in between. CDR1 and CDR2 (germline): SGHTA, FQGNSA.

This clonotype has a handful of counts. This chain uses TRBV7-9 with TRBJ1-4, with a weak D call TRBD1 (5 bases). The CDR3 is 15 residues long. V was pared by 2 bases and J by 11 bases, with 18 bases between. Germline CDR1 reads SEHNR; CDR2 reads FQNEAQ (reference sequence). The CDR3 sequence: CASSLHARVGPKLFF. The CDR3 DNA follows: TGTGCCAGCAGCTTACACGCCCGAGTGGGGCCGAAACTGTTTTTT.

This clonotype was counted only a few times. The V and J genes are TRBV20-1 and TRBJ2-1; D may be TRBD2 (5 bases). Germline-derived CDR1 and CDR2 are DFQATT and SNEGSKA (reference sequence). There are 15 residues in the CDR3. V was pared by 4 bases and J by 2 bases, with 15 bases between. The CDR3 spells CSAIRYRGTYNEQFF. In nucleotides, the CDR3 is TGCAGTGCTATCCGATATCGAGGGACCTACAATGAGCAGTTCTTC.

J is TRBJ2-7 and V is TRBV6-2 or TRBV6-3; D is perhaps TRBD2 (6 bases). The V gene's germline CDR1 is MNHEY and CDR2 SVGEGT. V shed 4 bases and J shed 4 bases, with 11 bases lying between them. The CDR3 extends over 13 amino acids. The CDR3: CASSWVSGYEQYV. In DNA form, the CDR3 reads TGTGCCAGCAGTTGGGTTAGCGGTTACGAGCAGTACGTC.

This clonotype was detected ten times or more. The chain links TRBV6-5 to TRBJ2-2; D may be TRBD1 (6 bases). In germline, CDR1 is MNHEY, CDR2 SVGAGI. V was clipped by 0 bases and J by 0 bases, with 14 bases between them. CDR3 size: 18 residues. The CDR3 protein is CASSYSRGRGSNTGELFF. The CDR3 bases are TGTGCCAGCAGTTACTCGAGGGGTAGGGGGTCGAACACCGGGGAGCTGTTTTTT.

This clonotype was seen more than once but under ten times. The rearrangement joins TRBV21-1 to TRBJ2-6. TRBV21-1 is an annotated pseudogene. CDR3 length: 16 residues. Here the CDR3 DNA reads TGTGCCAGCAGCAAAGGATTGGGTCCTGGGGCCAACGTCCTGACTTTC. This translates into CASSKGLGPGANVLTF.

This clonotype showed up just a few times. This sequence joins TRBV7-3 and TRBJ2-5, with D possibly being TRBD2 (5 bases). The V end was cut by 5 bases, the J end by 2 bases, with 12 bases between. CDR1 SGHTA and CDR2 FQGTGA come from the germline V gene. This CDR3 comprises 14 residues. DNA for the CDR3: TGTGCCAGCAGCAAAGGAGGACTTCAAGAGACCCAGTACTTC. It translates to CASSKGGLQETQYF.

The table lists this clonotype with a few counts. This chain links TRBV18 with TRBJ2-5; D is unclear. V dropped 2 bases and J dropped 4 bases, with 14 bases sitting between them. This CDR3 comprises 15 residues. The germline V gene encodes CDR1 KGHSH and CDR2 LQKENI. Here the CDR3 DNA reads TGTGCCAGCTCACCAACGGCGGTAGAGTCAGAGACCCAGTACTTC. Translated: CASSPTAVESETQYF.

This clonotype was detected only a few times. The chain is built from TRBV4-2 and TRBJ2-3, with TRBD2 matching over 7 bases. The V segment lost 5 bases and the J segment 2 bases; nucleotides outside the gene matches: 13. Per germline, CDR1 LGHNA and CDR2 YNFKEQ. The CDR3 consists of 17 residues. The CDR3: CASSTQSGGGYTDTQYF. CDR3 DNA: TGTGCCAGCAGCACCCAGTCGGGCGGGGGTTACACAGATACGCAGTATTTT.

This clonotype was counted between two and nine times. The chain has TRBV5-6 and TRBJ1-5; a possible D gene is TRBD1 (5 bases). V lost 4 bases and J lost 3, with 11 bases in between. Germline CDR1 SGHDT, CDR2 YYEEEE. CDR3 length: 14 residues. The CDR3 DNA follows: TGTGCCAGCAGCGTCGCGGGGCCCAATCAGCCCCAGCATTTT. Translated, it gives CASSVAGPNQPQHF.

This clonotype was seen a few times. V usage is TRBV3-1 and J usage is TRBJ1-1; 12 bases agree with TRBD1. The J segment lost 3 bases and the V segment lost 3 bases, leaving 8 bases of the junction unmatched. Germline V gene lookup returns CDR1 LGHDT and CDR2 YNNKEL (reference sequence). CDR3 length: 17 amino acids. The CDR3 reads CASSQAPGQGADTEAFF. In DNA, the CDR3 is TGTGCCAGCAGCCAGGCACCGGGACAGGGGGCCGACACTGAAGCTTTCTTT.

This sequence joins TRBV2 and TRBJ2-7; D gene ambiguous. The CDR3 consists of 13 residues. Germline lookup yields CDR1 SNHLY and CDR2 FYNNEI. V was clipped by 3 bases and J by 2 bases, with 8 bases between them. The CDR3 sequence: CASSEWVPYEQYF. The CDR3 coding sequence is TGTGCCAGCAGTGAGTGGGTCCCCTACGAGCAGTACTTC.

The table lists this clonotype with many counts. This chain uses TRBV7-3 with TRBJ2-3; TRBD2 aligns across 14 bases. Germline assignment: CDR1 SGHTA and CDR2 FQGTGA. The V gene end was trimmed by 5 bases and the J gene end by 2 bases; junction bases not matched to a gene: 9. The CDR3 runs to 18 residues. CDR3 sequence: CASSEGGLAGGLTDTQYF. In DNA, the CDR3 is TGTGCCAGCAGCGAAGGTGGACTAGCGGGGGGCCTCACAGATACGCAGTATTTT.

V and J are TRBV5-1 and TRBJ1-6; the match to TRBD1 covers 10 bases. V lost 4 bases to trimming and J lost 9 bases; unmatched junction nucleotides: 10. CDR1 is SGHRS and CDR2 is YFSETQ in the germline V gene. The CDR3 is 16 residues long. The CDR3 coding sequence is TGCGCCAGCAGCCCCGGGACAGGGGAGTCGAGTTCACCCCTCCACTTT. Its translation is CASSPGTGESSSPLHF.

The J gene is TRBJ2-3, the V gene TRBV12-3 or TRBV12-4; the D is unclear. V shed 6 bases and J shed 9 bases, with 13 bases lying between them. This CDR3 comprises 12 residues. CDR3 DNA sequence: TGTGCCAGCAGCCACTCCCCCGAGACGCAGTATTTT. Encoded protein: CASSHSPETQYF.

This clonotype was recorded a few times. This sequence joins TRBV5-1 and TRBJ1-6; a weak D match, TRBD1 (5 bases). V shed 0 bases and J shed 11 bases, with 18 bases lying between them. Germline V lookup: CDR1 SGHRS, CDR2 YFSETQ. CDR3 length: 16 amino acids. For the CDR3, the DNA is TGCGCCAGCAGCTTGGGTGGCAGGGCTACTGGGGCACCCCTCCACTTT. This sequence encodes CASSLGGRATGAPLHF. The variable domain in full, with the rest retrieved from reference TRBV5-1 and TRBJ1-6, is KAGVTQTPRYLIKTRGQQVTLSCSPISGHRSVSWYQQTPGQGLQFLFEYFSETQRNKGNFPGRFSGRQFSNSRSEMNVSTLELGDSALYLCASSLGGRATGAPLHFGNGTRLTVT.

The chain recombines TRBV6-5 with TRBJ2-1; TRBD2 matches 11 bases. Germline V gene sequence: CDR1 MNHEY, CDR2 SVGAGI. V dropped 7 bases and J dropped 2; count of bases not matched to a gene: 4. The CDR3 length is 15 residues. This chain's CDR3 is CASIGLAGPYNEQFF. DNA for the CDR3: TGTGCCAGCATCGGACTAGCGGGCCCCTACAATGAGCAGTTCTTC.

Only a few counts were recorded for this clonotype. The gene calls are TRBV20-1 and TRBJ2-1; weak D call: TRBD2 (6 bases). Trimming stripped 3 bases from V and 10 bases from J, with 13 bases between. This CDR3 has 12 residues. Germline CDR1 reads DFQATT; CDR2 reads SNEGSKA (reference sequence). The CDR3 region has the DNA TGCAGTGCTAGCGCCCGGGGGACGGAGCAGTTCTTC. Its translation: CSASARGTEQFF.

This chain's CDR3 is CATSVRQVPSSYNEQFF. The CDR3 DNA is TGTGCCACCAGCGTGCGACAGGTTCCCAGCTCCTACAATGAGCAGTTCTTC. The J gene is TRBJ2-1, the V gene TRBV15, with a weak D call TRBD1 (6 bases). Trimming cost V 5 bases and J 0 bases, with 17 bases left between them. The CDR3 is 17 amino acids. Germline assignment: CDR1 LNHNV and CDR2 YYDKDF (reference sequence).

The gene calls are TRBV10-3 and TRBJ2-1; D not certain. Germline V gives CDR1 ENHRY, CDR2 SYGVKD. This CDR3 contains 14 residues. Trimming took 7 bases from V and 0 from J, leaving 10 bases between them. DNA of the CDR3: TGTGCCATCACCGAACATAGCTCCTACAATGAGCAGTTCTTC. Encoded protein: CAITEHSSYNEQFF.

This chain joins TRBV5-1 and TRBJ1-3; D uncertain. This CDR3 is 14 amino acids long. The germline V gene encodes CDR1 SGHRS and CDR2 YFSETQ. The V and J ends lost 0 bases and 4 bases respectively, with 8 bases between them. CDR3 in amino acids: CASSLGPAGNTIYF. CDR3 sequence (DNA): TGCGCCAGCAGCTTGGGGCCAGCCGGAAACACCATATATTTT.

The CDR3 DNA sequence: TGTGCCAGCAGCAGAGGGACAGGGTATCAGGGTGAGACCCAGTACTTC. Residues: CASSRGTGYQGETQYF. The V and J genes are TRBV7-2 and TRBJ2-5; 9 bases fit TRBD1. Unmatched junction bases numbered 12, after V lost 5 bases and J lost 5 bases. Germline loops: CDR1 SGHTA, CDR2 FQGNSA. The CDR3 is 16 amino acids. Full variable domain (rest looked up from reference TRBV7-2 and TRBJ2-5): GAGVSQSPSNKVTEKGKDVELRCDPISGHTALYWYRQSLGQGLEFLIYFQGNSAPDKSGLPSDRFSAERTGGSVSTLTIQRTQQEDSAVYLCASSRGTGYQGETQYFGPGTRLLVL.

This sequence joins TRBV7-9 and TRBJ1-5, with 8 positions matching TRBD1. This CDR3 region has 16 residues. The germline CDR1 and CDR2 sequences are SEHNR and FQNEAQ (reference sequence). V dropped 5 bases and J dropped 7; count of bases not matched to a gene: 13. In DNA form, the CDR3 reads TGTGCCAGCAGCCCCTCGGGGGCAGGGGGCAGGCAGCCCCAGCATTTT. Encoded protein: CASSPSGAGGRQPQHF.

This clonotype was seen more than once but under ten times. The chain is built from TRBV19 and TRBJ2-3; D gene ambiguous. The CDR3 extends over 10 amino acids. Germline assignment: CDR1 LNHDA and CDR2 SQIVND (reference sequence). V was trimmed by 8 bases and J by 6 bases, leaving 6 bases between them. The CDR3 spells CASPKDTQYF. In nucleotides, the CDR3 is TGTGCCAGTCCGAAGGATACGCAGTATTTT.

V and J are TRBV7-9 and TRBJ2-2; D not certain. The CDR3 totals 15 residues. Germline values: CDR1 SEHNR, CDR2 FQNEAQ (reference sequence). The V gene lost 0 bases and the J gene lost 4 bases, with 9 bases spanning the gap. CDR3 DNA sequence: TGTGCCAGCAGCTTAGCCCTGAGGTTCACCGGGGAGCTGTTTTTT. Protein product: CASSLALRFTGELFF. Complete variable domain (other parts from reference TRBV7-9 and TRBJ2-2): DTGVSQNPRHKITKRGQNVTFRCDPISEHNRLYWYRQTLGQGPEFLTYFQNEAQLEKSRLLSDRFSAERPKGSFSTLEIQRTEQGDSAMYLCASSLALRFTGELFFGEGSRLTVL.

This clonotype was counted a few times. J is TRBJ2-5 and V is TRBV20-1, with 12 bases identical to TRBD2. Germline assignment: CDR1 DFQATT and CDR2 SNEGSKA (reference sequence). V dropped 4 bases and J dropped 4; count of bases not matched to a gene: 10. This CDR3 is built from 16 residues. In DNA form, the CDR3 reads TGCAGTGCTACCCGGACTAGCGGGGATTCGGGAGAGACCCAGTACTTC. This gives the protein CSATRTSGDSGETQYF.

This clonotype was found many times. The V gene is TRBV20-1, the J gene TRBJ2-4; D gene unclear. CDR3 length: 13 amino acids. The V end was cut by 2 bases, the J end by 6 bases, with 11 bases between. Germline V lookup: CDR1 DFQATT, CDR2 SNEGSKA (reference sequence). CDR3: CSARITYGNIQYF. In DNA form, the CDR3 reads TGCAGTGCTAGAATAACGTATGGAAACATTCAGTACTTC.

This clonotype was counted a few times. The chain joins TRBV20-1 to TRBJ1-2, with no clear D. This CDR3 is 13 amino acids long. Germline loops: CDR1 DFQATT, CDR2 SNEGSKA (reference sequence). V was trimmed by 3 bases and J by 5 bases, leaving 13 bases between them. The CDR3 DNA reads as TGCAGTGCTAGGGAAGAAAACCAATATGGCTACACCTTC. Its translation is CSAREENQYGYTF.